Sequencing of this T cell receptor beta chain was carried out in a study of memory CD4+ T cells and cytomegalovirus serostatus. On the study more broadly: Of the healthy Belgian adults, 9 were CMV seropositive and fewer than 30 seronegative.

Single viable CD3+CD4+CD8-CD45RO+ cells were sorted as the memory CD4+ T cells. Serostatus was set by detecting CMV pp150, pp28, p38, p52 IgG. The protocol was immunoSEQ multiplex PCR, while the TCRdb copy is restricted to in-frame clones and leaves out a portion. The data hold about 56,000 clones, with roughly 82% observed a single time. The CDR3 length is 12 residues. Germline-derived CDR1 and CDR2 are ENHRY and SYGVKD. Trimming took 3 bases from V and 9 from J, leaving 9 bases between them. This receptor was obtained from an adult in good health and CMV-seronegative. This chain joins TRBV10-3 and TRBJ2-1; D possibly corresponds to TRBD2 (5 bases). The sequenced sample consisted of memory CD4+ T cells from blood. CDR3 amino acids: CAISEGRGEQFF. The CDR3 nucleotides read TGTGCCATCAGTGAAGGGAGAGGTGAGCAGTTCTTC.